This is a list of T cell receptor beta chains from one sample in a study of cytomegalovirus exposure and HLA in healthy donors. Generated by immunoSEQ multiplex PCR, the TCRdb table keeps only in-frame clones and is missing some. Its clone listing holds tens of thousands of clones. Sequencing was performed on PBMCs. The receptors come from a man under 40 in good health and CMV-seropositive. Each CDR3 is given with its conserved first and last residue. The D gene is left open where the match is weak.

V gene	J gene	D gene	CDR3 protein	CDR3 DNA
TRBV6-1	TRBJ1-1	-	CASRGRQDRWLEAFF	TGTGCCAGCAGGGGTAGACAGGATCGTTGGCTAGAAGCTTTCTTT
TRBV29-1	TRBJ1-1	TRBD1	CSGESWTGGTEAFF	TGCAGCGGTGAGTCCTGGACAGGCGGAACTGAAGCTTTCTTT
TRBV5-1	TRBJ2-7	TRBD2	CASSTLTSGLAYEQYF	TGCGCCAGCAGCACCCTGACTAGCGGGCTCGCCTACGAGCAGTACTTC
TRBV7-9	TRBJ2-5	TRBD2	CASSSGLAVETQYF	TGTGCCAGCAGCTCCGGACTAGCCGTTGAGACCCAGTACTTC
TRBV20-1	TRBJ1-1	-	CSARKTGEAFF	TGCAGTGCTAGAAAGACAGGAGAAGCTTTCTTT
TRBV6-7	TRBJ1-5	-	CARGQKNQPQHF	TGTGCCAGAGGACAGAAGAATCAGCCCCAGCATTTT
TRBV11-3	TRBJ2-3	-	CASSYSGDTQYF	TGTGCCAGCAGCTATAGCGGCGATACGCAGTATTTT
TRBV7-9	TRBJ1-2	-	CASSLVDGDYGYTF	TGTGCCAGCAGCTTAGTCGACGGGGACTATGGCTACACCTTC
TRBV19	TRBJ2-1	-	CASSIGAYNEQFF	TGTGCCAGTAGTATTGGAGCCTACAATGAGCAGTTCTTC
TRBV7-2	TRBJ1-2	-	CASSLGPGYGYTF	TGTGCCAGCAGCTTAGGCCCAGGCTATGGCTACACCTTC
TRBV7-3	TRBJ2-7	TRBD1	CASSFHRGNYEQYF	TGTGCCAGCAGCTTTCACAGGGGCAACTACGAGCAGTACTTC
TRBV4-1	TRBJ2-5	TRBD2	CASSQTSGGQETQYF	TGCGCCAGCAGCCAGACTAGCGGGGGGCAAGAGACCCAGTACTTC
TRBV4-1	TRBJ1-5	-	CASSLTQAAYSNQPQHF	TGCGCCAGCAGTCTGACCCAGGCCGCTTATAGCAATCAGCCCCAGCATTTT
TRBV4-2	TRBJ1-2	-	CASSQEGGGNYGYTF	TGTGCCAGCAGCCAAGAGGGGGGGGGTAACTATGGCTACACCTTC
TRBV5-1	TRBJ2-5	-	CASSAGTEETQYF	TGCGCCAGCAGCGCGGGGACAGAAGAGACCCAGTACTTC
TRBV29-1	TRBJ2-1	TRBD1	CSARRGFSYNEQFF	TGCAGCGCCCGCAGGGGGTTCTCCTACAATGAGCAGTTCTTC
TRBV6-5	TRBJ1-1	-	CASSNWGWNTEAFF	TGTGCCAGCAGTAACTGGGGCTGGAACACTGAAGCTTTCTTT
TRBV6-6	TRBJ1-2	-	CASRPRGYGYTF	TGTGCCAGCAGACCGAGGGGGTATGGCTACACCTTC
TRBV10-3	TRBJ1-2	TRBD1	CATSGQENYGYTF	TGTGCCACCTCCGGACAGGAGAACTATGGCTACACCTTC
TRBV19	TRBJ1-5	TRBD1	CASSGTVSNQPQHF	TGTGCCAGTAGCGGGACAGTTAGCAATCAGCCCCAGCATTTT
TRBV30	TRBJ1-3	-	CAWSVQWQNTIYF	TGTGCCTGGAGTGTACAGTGGCAAAACACCATATATTTT
TRBV6-4	TRBJ2-6	-	CASSDRGGANVLTF	TGTGCCAGCAGTGACAGGGGTGGGGCCAACGTCCTGACTTTC
TRBV18	TRBJ2-2	-	CASAPPTGTNTGELFF	TGTGCCAGCGCACCCCCAACGGGAACGAACACCGGGGAGCTGTTTTTT
TRBV6-5	TRBJ2-7	TRBD1	CASSSDRGPYEQYF	TGTGCCAGCTCCTCGGACAGGGGGCCCTACGAGCAGTACTTC
TRBV19	TRBJ2-3	-	CASSIHTDTQYF	TGTGCCAGTAGTATCCACACAGATACGCAGTATTTT
TRBV4-1	TRBJ2-7	TRBD2	CASRIAGDEQYF	TGCGCCAGCAGAATAGCGGGAGACGAGCAGTACTTC
TRBV7-8	TRBJ1-6	-	CASSRAVGNNSPLHF	TGTGCCAGCAGCCGAGCGGTCGGAAATAATTCACCCCTCCACTTT
TRBV6-5	TRBJ1-1	-	CASSYQARATEAFF	TGTGCCAGCAGTTACCAGGCCAGGGCCACTGAAGCTTTCTTT
TRBV4-1	TRBJ2-7	TRBD2	CASSQLSGSRYEQYF	TGCGCCAGCAGCCAGTTGAGCGGGAGCCGGTACGAGCAGTACTTC
TRBV27	TRBJ2-2	TRBD2	CASSVLASGGTTGELFF	TGTGCCAGCAGTGTATTGGCTAGCGGGGGGACCACCGGGGAGCTGTTTTTT
TRBV27	TRBJ1-1	-	CASRPLQGLNTEAFF	TGTGCCAGCAGGCCATTACAGGGACTGAACACTGAAGCTTTCTTT
TRBV5-1	TRBJ2-5	TRBD1	CASSLRGPRETQYF	TGCGCCAGCAGCCTGAGGGGGCCGCGAGAGACCCAGTACTTC
TRBV6-5	TRBJ2-6	-	CASSYMASGANVLTF	TGTGCCAGCAGCTACATGGCCTCTGGGGCCAACGTCCTGACTTTC
TRBV27	TRBJ1-2	TRBD1	CASSPHLGQGSSGYTF	TGTGCCAGCAGTCCCCACCTCGGACAGGGATCGAGTGGCTACACCTTC
TRBV6-1	TRBJ2-7	TRBD1	CASTKGQGSSYEQYF	TGTGCCAGCACCAAAGGACAGGGAAGCTCCTACGAGCAGTACTTC
TRBV4-1	TRBJ2-2	-	CASSQGVASPRRTGELFF	TGCGCCAGCAGCCAAGGGGTAGCTAGCCCACGGCGGACCGGGGAGCTGTTTTTT
TRBV7-2	TRBJ2-1	TRBD1	CASSSHRKGGIEQFF	TGTGCCAGCAGCTCGCACCGGAAAGGGGGCATTGAGCAGTTCTTC
TRBV6-1	TRBJ2-1	-	CASRAGPEGNEQFF	TGTGCCAGCAGGGCGGGCCCCGAAGGCAATGAGCAGTTCTTC
TRBV19	TRBJ2-7	TRBD2	CASSGRLAGLNEQYF	TGTGCCAGCTCCGGCCGCCTAGCGGGATTGAACGAGCAGTACTTC
TRBV30	TRBJ1-4	TRBD1	CAGWSRQGPNEKLFF	TGTGCCGGATGGTCTCGACAGGGGCCTAATGAAAAACTGTTTTTT
TRBV18	TRBJ2-2	TRBD1	CASSLRQGDTGELFF	TGTGCCAGCTCACTGAGACAGGGAGACACCGGGGAGCTGTTTTTT
TRBV19	TRBJ2-1	TRBD2	CASTLSGLAGVGPNEQFF	TGTGCCAGTACCCTATCGGGACTAGCGGGGGTGGGACCCAATGAGCAGTTCTTC
TRBV4-2	TRBJ1-2	-	CASSQDQWGGGTLNYGYTF	TGTGCCAGCAGCCAAGATCAATGGGGAGGAGGAACACTTAACTATGGCTACACCTTC
TRBV7-9	TRBJ2-7	-	CASSTWTTYEQYF	TGTGCCAGCAGCACCTGGACTACCTACGAGCAGTACTTC